Shown below are 20 T cell receptor beta chains from a single sample sequenced in a study of CD8 T cells in ankylosing spondylitis. One entry per CDR3 protein results from TCRdb running MiXCR on the 5' RACE reads. The sample has around 320,000 distinct CDR3 sequences, roughly 20% seen once. Sample: blood, either unsorted or a sorted T cell fraction (not recorded which). The receptors derive from a female donor with ankylosing spondylitis or in good health (not recorded which).

The chain uses TRBV4-2 and TRBJ2-7, with 8 bases matching TRBD2. The germline V gene has CDR1 LGHNA and CDR2 YNFKEQ. Trimming cost V 2 bases and J 3 bases; bases outside gene matches: 6. The CDR3 length is 15 residues. DNA for the CDR3: TGTGCCAGCAGCCAAAGCCAGCGGGAGAACTACGAGCAGTACTTC. Residues: CASSQSQRENYEQYF.

The CDR3 protein is CASSPFRQYNEQFF. Here the CDR3 DNA reads TGTGCCAGCAGTCCATTTCGACAGTACAATGAGCAGTTCTTC. This chain joins TRBV28 and TRBJ2-1; a possible D gene is TRBD1 (5 bases). Germline V gene lookup returns CDR1 MDHEN and CDR2 SYDVKM. Trimming pared 5 bases from V and 4 bases from J, leaving 12 bases between. This CDR3 is 14 amino acids long. Based on the CDR3 plus reference TRBV28 and TRBJ2-1, the full variable domain is DVKVTQSSRYLVKRTGEKVFLECVQDMDHENMFWYRQDPGLGLRLIYFSYDVKMKEKGDIPEGYSVSREKKERFSLILESASTNQTSMYLCASSPFRQYNEQFFGPGTRLTVL.

This clonotype was seen a few times. V usage is TRBV10-3 and J usage is TRBJ2-7; no definite D call. Germline assignment: CDR1 ENHRY and CDR2 SYGVKD. The CDR3 is made up of 11 amino acids. V shed 6 bases and J shed 4 bases, with 7 bases lying between them. As DNA, the CDR3 is TGTGCCATCAGGGAAGAGTACGAGCAGTACTTC. Amino acids: CAIREEYEQYF.

This clonotype came up a few times. The V call is TRBV11-2, the J call TRBJ2-1; the match to TRBD1 covers 9 bases. The CDR3 totals 13 residues. J lost 7 bases, V lost 6 bases, and 4 bases had no gene match. Germline values: CDR1 SGHAT, CDR2 FQNNGV. CDR3 sequence: CASRTDRGNEQFF. CDR3 coding DNA: TGTGCCAGCAGAACGGACAGGGGTAATGAGCAGTTCTTC.

This rearrangement joins TRBV20-1 to TRBJ1-1; D possibly corresponds to TRBD1 (5 bases). Trimming pared 6 bases from V and 4 bases from J, leaving 18 bases between. Germline CDR1 is DFQATT and CDR2 is SNEGSKA (reference sequence). The CDR3 is 14 amino acids. The CDR3 region has the DNA TGCAGTGCCCGGTGGCGGGGGGAGGGCACTGAAGCTTTCTTT. Its protein product is CSARWRGEGTEAFF.

This clonotype has a handful of counts. The CDR3 sequence: CSARAQPATNEKLFF. The CDR3 DNA reads TGCAGTGCTAGAGCGCAGCCTGCAACTAATGAAAAACTGTTTTTT. The V call is TRBV20-1, the J call TRBJ1-4; no definite D call. The CDR3 length is 15 residues. From germline, CDR1 is DFQATT and CDR2 SNEGSKA (reference sequence). Trimming took off 1 base at V and 0 bases at J, with 9 bases between the two ends.

This clonotype has a count of ten or more. The rearrangement links TRBV7-9 to TRBJ2-7; D possibly corresponds to TRBD2 (7 bases). The CDR3 consists of 13 residues. The germline V and J ends were trimmed by 3 bases and 6 bases, with 12 bases remaining between them. The germline CDR1 and CDR2 sequences are SEHNR and FQNEAQ (reference sequence). CDR3 sequence reads: CASSFRGGGEQYF. In DNA form, the CDR3 reads TGTGCCAGCAGCTTTAGGGGGGGTGGCGAGCAGTACTTC. Full variable domain (rest looked up from reference TRBV7-9 and TRBJ2-7): DTGVSQNPRHKITKRGQNVTFRCDPISEHNRLYWYRQTLGQGPEFLTYFQNEAQLEKSRLLSDRFSAERPKGSFSTLEIQRTEQGDSAMYLCASSFRGGGEQYFGPGTRLTVT.

J is TRBJ2-7 and V is TRBV20-1; possible D gene TRBD1, 6 bases. Germline-derived CDR1 and CDR2 are DFQATT and SNEGSKA (reference sequence). The CDR3 runs 16 residues. V lost 4 bases and J lost 0, with 19 bases in between. The CDR3 spells CSAMGAPKARSYEQYF. CDR3 bases: TGCAGTGCTATGGGGGCCCCCAAGGCCCGCTCCTACGAGCAGTACTTC.

This chain connects TRBV12-3 or TRBV12-4 to TRBJ2-4, with TRBD2 as a possible D gene (5 bases). The CDR3 runs to 15 residues. Between the trimmed V and J ends, which lost 2 bases and 9 bases, there was a span of 17 bases. CDR3 region: CASSLSRDLSVIQYF. The CDR3 DNA follows: TGTGCCAGCAGTTTATCCCGGGATCTGTCGGTCATTCAGTACTTC.

A few counts support this clonotype. This chain links TRBV7-2 with TRBJ2-1; D is ambiguous. V was pared by 5 bases and J by 5 bases, with 10 bases between. The CDR3 has 13 amino acids. The V gene's germline CDR1 is SGHTA and CDR2 FQGNSA. CDR3 region: CASSLPWDNEQFF. CDR3 sequence (DNA): TGTGCCAGCAGCCTTCCATGGGACAATGAGCAGTTCTTC. The entire variable domain, with the rest obtained from reference TRBV7-2 and TRBJ2-1, is as follows: GAGVSQSPSNKVTEKGKDVELRCDPISGHTALYWYRQSLGQGLEFLIYFQGNSAPDKSGLPSDRFSAERTGGSVSTLTIQRTQQEDSAVYLCASSLPWDNEQFFGPGTRLTVL.

This clonotype was found a few times. The chain joins TRBV18 to TRBJ2-5, with D perhaps TRBD1 (6 bases). The germline V and J ends were trimmed by 5 bases and 4 bases, with 14 bases remaining between them. This CDR3 has 14 amino acids. Germline V gene lookup returns CDR1 KGHSH and CDR2 LQKENI. The CDR3 reads CASSSGVGRETQYF. Here the CDR3 DNA reads TGTGCCAGCTCATCAGGGGTGGGACGAGAGACCCAGTACTTC.

V is TRBV7-9 and J is TRBJ2-1; no definite D call. This CDR3 has 12 residues. V was pared by 1 base and J by 8 bases, with 6 bases between. Germline CDR1 is SEHNR and CDR2 is FQNEAQ (reference sequence). CDR3 coding DNA: TGTGCCAGCAGCTTAGAAGTGGATGAGCAGTTCTTC. Protein: CASSLEVDEQFF.

This clonotype was recorded many times. CDR3: CASSPWTGGSYNEQFF. CDR3 DNA: TGTGCCAGCAGCCCATGGACAGGGGGCTCCTACAATGAGCAGTTCTTC. This chain connects TRBV7-9 to TRBJ2-1, with TRBD1 identical over 10 bases. V lost 5 bases to trimming and J lost 0 bases; unmatched junction nucleotides: 4. There are 16 residues in the CDR3. Germline CDR1 and CDR2: SEHNR and FQNEAQ (reference sequence).

There are a few counts of this clonotype. The chain carries TRBV4-3 and TRBJ2-7; D may be TRBD2 (6 bases). Looked up from germline, CDR1 is LGHNA and CDR2 is YSLEER. V was pared by 1 base and J by 0 bases, with 10 bases between. The CDR3 is 15 residues long. This CDR3 reads CASSQGGRLSYEQYF. In DNA form, the CDR3 reads TGCGCCAGCAGCCAAGGAGGGAGGCTCTCCTACGAGCAGTACTTC.

In this sample, this clonotype turned up a few times. V is TRBV11-2 and J is TRBJ2-3; D is perhaps TRBD2 (6 bases). Trimming cost V 1 base and J 3 bases, with 14 bases left between them. CDR1 and CDR2 from the germline V gene are SGHAT and FQNNGV. The CDR3 length is 16 residues. The CDR3 DNA is TGTGCCAGCAGCTTAGTGGTCGGGAGAGGGACAGATACGCAGTATTTT. Encoded protein: CASSLVVGRGTDTQYF.

This clonotype was counted at least ten times. The rearrangement uses TRBV4-3 and TRBJ2-1, with D maybe TRBD2 (5 bases). This CDR3 contains 15 residues. The V gene lost 0 bases and the J gene lost 10 bases, with 16 bases spanning the gap. Per the germline V gene, CDR1 is LGHNA and CDR2 is YSLEER. CDR3 nucleotides: TGCGCCAGCAGCCAAGAGGGTGAGGGAGTTTGGGAGCAGTTCTTC. This gives the protein CASSQEGEGVWEQFF.

This chain connects TRBV5-4 to TRBJ2-7; 8 bases are a match to TRBD1. Germline assignment: CDR1 SGHNT and CDR2 YYREEE (reference sequence). The CDR3 is made up of 13 amino acids. V lost 3 bases and J lost 5; bases outside the gene matches: 4. CDR3 region: CASSYTDRDEQYF. The CDR3 region has the DNA TGTGCCAGCAGCTACACGGACAGGGACGAGCAGTACTTC.

Only a few counts were recorded for this clonotype. The genes are TRBV7-2 and TRBJ2-5; no reliable D call. CDR1 is SGHTA and CDR2 is FQGNSA in the germline V gene. Trimming pared 0 bases from V and 5 bases from J, leaving 13 bases between. The CDR3 runs 15 residues. The CDR3 DNA reads as TGTGCCAGCAGCTTAGCGCAAAGGGCCTGGGAGACCCAGTACTTC. This translates into CASSLAQRAWETQYF.

V and J are TRBV20-1 and TRBJ2-5; 7 nucleotides line up with TRBD1. In germline, CDR1 is DFQATT, CDR2 SNEGSKA (reference sequence). This CDR3 has 14 residues. V lost 3 bases to trimming and J lost 1 base; unmatched junction nucleotides: 5. The CDR3 here is CSASYRQGQETQYF. For the CDR3, the DNA is TGCAGTGCTAGCTACCGACAGGGCCAAGAGACCCAGTACTTC.

This clonotype has a handful of counts. The chain uses TRBV27 and TRBJ2-3, with a possible D match to TRBD2 (6 bases). CDR3 length: 15 amino acids. Looked up from germline, CDR1 is MNHEY and CDR2 is SMNVEV (reference sequence). V was trimmed by 2 bases and J by 6 bases, leaving 15 bases between them. The CDR3 coding sequence is TGTGCCAGCAGTTTAGGGGGGAGCGTTGACGATACGCAGTATTTT. Translation gives CASSLGGSVDDTQYF.